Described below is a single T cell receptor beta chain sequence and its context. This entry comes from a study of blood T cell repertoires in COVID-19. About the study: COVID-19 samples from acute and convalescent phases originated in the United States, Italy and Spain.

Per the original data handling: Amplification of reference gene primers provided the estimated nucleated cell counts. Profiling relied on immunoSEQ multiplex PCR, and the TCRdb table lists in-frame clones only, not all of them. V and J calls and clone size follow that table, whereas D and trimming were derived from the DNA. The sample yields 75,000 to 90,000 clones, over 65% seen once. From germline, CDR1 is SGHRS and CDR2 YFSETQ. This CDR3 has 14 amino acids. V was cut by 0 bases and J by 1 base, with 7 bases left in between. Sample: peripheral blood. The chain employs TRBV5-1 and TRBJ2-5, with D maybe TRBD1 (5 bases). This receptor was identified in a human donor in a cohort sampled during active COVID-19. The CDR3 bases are TGCGCCAGCAGCTTGGGACAGCTCCAAGAGACCCAGTACTTC. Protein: CASSLGQLQETQYF.